Sequencing of this T cell receptor (beta chain) was carried out in a study of patients and donors after allogeneic stem cell transplantation. The germline gives CDR1 DFQATT, CDR2 SNEGSKA (reference sequence). V lost 2 bases to trimming and J lost 3 bases, with 11 bases between them. This CDR3 spans 14 amino acids. TCRdb reanalysed the RT-PCR reads using MiXCR and keeps one entry per CDR3 protein. The sample lists approximately 250,000 distinct CDR3 sequences, 13% to 15% occurring once. This clonotype was counted a few times. What was sequenced was blood, either unsorted or a sorted T cell fraction (not recorded which). This chain joins TRBV20-1 and TRBJ1-3; D is possibly TRBD1 (5 bases). This clonotype was obtained from a human donor who was either an allogeneic HSCT recipient or a stem cell or donor lymphocyte infusion donor (not recorded which). It is not recorded whose cells these are; they may come from a transplant donor. In DNA form, the CDR3 reads TGCAGTGCTAGATTTGGGGGAGGTGGAAACACCATATATTTT. Protein: CSARFGGGGNTIYF.